The sequence of this T cell receptor (beta chain) was determined in a study of cytomegalovirus exposure and HLA in healthy donors. For the study at large: Approximately 190 million T cells yielded roughly 100 million unique TCR beta sequences, as an earlier analysis found. Broader study findings: Presence/absence analyses supposed approximately even sequencing depth among donors. CMV serostatus was the only recorded immune exposure for donors.

In the case of this clone: No antigen is known for it.

Use of 60 Vbeta and 13 Jbeta primers characterized the PCR. Using immunoSEQ multiplex PCR, the repertoire was profiled, and TCRdb retains in-frame clones only, with some absent. The sample yields around 150,000 clones, about three fifths seen once. Germline-derived CDR1 and CDR2 are KGHSH and LQKENI. This CDR3 is 14 amino acids long. V shed 6 bases and J 4 bases; nucleotides not matched to a gene: 7. The sample was PBMCs. This clonotype originated in a male donor in good health and CMV-seronegative. The chain combines TRBV18 with TRBJ1-2, with 8 bases lining up with TRBD1. CDR3 in amino acids: CASSKTGDLYGYTF. The CDR3 DNA is TGTGCCAGCTCCAAGACAGGGGACCTCTATGGCTACACCTTC.